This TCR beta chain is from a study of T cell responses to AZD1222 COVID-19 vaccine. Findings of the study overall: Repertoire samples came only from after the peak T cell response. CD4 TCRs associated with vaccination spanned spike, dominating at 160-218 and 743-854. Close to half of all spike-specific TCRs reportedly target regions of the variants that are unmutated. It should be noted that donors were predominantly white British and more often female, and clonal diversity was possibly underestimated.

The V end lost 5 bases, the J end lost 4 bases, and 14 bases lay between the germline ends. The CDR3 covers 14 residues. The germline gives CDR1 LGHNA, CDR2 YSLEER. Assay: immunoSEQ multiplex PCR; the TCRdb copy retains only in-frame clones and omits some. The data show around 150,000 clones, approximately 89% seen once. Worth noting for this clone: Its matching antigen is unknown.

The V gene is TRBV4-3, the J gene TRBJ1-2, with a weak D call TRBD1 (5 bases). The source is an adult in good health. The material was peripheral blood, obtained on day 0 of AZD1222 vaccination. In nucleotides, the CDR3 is TGCGCCAGCAGCGGGACCAGGGATTTCTATGGCTACACCTTC. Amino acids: CASSGTRDFYGYTF.